Listed below are T cell receptor beta chains from one sample, sequenced in a study of shared clonotypes between healthy human individuals. The table came from immunoSEQ multiplex PCR; TCRdb's copy has only in-frame clones and leaves some out. The table records approximately 2.1 million clones, roughly 93% of them present only once. The sequenced material came from naive CD4+ T cells from PBMCs. Receptors originate from a man aged 18 to 30 in good health. Some clones in this sample may be carry-over from other donors' samples. The CDR3 runs from the conserved cysteine through the conserved F or W. The order of the fields is D gene, V gene, clone size, J gene, CDR3 DNA, CDR3 protein. The D gene is left open where the match is weak. Clone size is not always given. Where it is, it says once, few, many or a class for expanded clones.

.	TRBV5-1	.	TRBJ2-3	TGTGCCAGCAGCTTGGAGTCAGATACGCAGTATTTT	CASSLESDTQYF
.	TRBV7-3	.	TRBJ1-1	TGTGCCAGCAGCCTCGGGGCGGTGGGGAACACTGAAGCTTTCTTT	CASSLGAVGNTEAFF
TRBD2	TRBV28	many	TRBJ2-1	TGTGCCAGCAGTTCCGGACTAGCGGATTACAATGAGCAGTTCTTC	CASSSGLADYNEQFF
.	TRBV11-2	.	TRBJ2-7	TGTGCCAGCACCTTGAGGATTGGGGCGCTTCCTAGCGAGCAGTACTTC	CASTLRIGALPSEQYF
.	TRBV7-9	.	TRBJ2-7	TGTGCCAGCGGGGTTAGCAGCAGCTCCTACGAGCAGTACTTC	CASGVSSSSYEQYF
TRBD2	TRBV28	.	TRBJ2-3	TGTGCCAGCAGCCCACTAGCGCCCAGCACAGATACGCAGTATTTT	CASSPLAPSTDTQYF
.	TRBV20-1	.	TRBJ2-7	TGCAGTGCTAGGTATTCTGGCGAGCAGTACTTC	CSARYSGEQYF
TRBD1	TRBV18	.	TRBJ2-7	TGTGCCAGCTCACGGGACAGAGCCTCCTACGAGCAGTACTTC	CASSRDRASYEQYF
TRBD2	TRBV11-2	.	TRBJ2-2	TGTGCCAGCAGCCCGACTAGCGGGAGGGCCTTCTCCGGGGAGCTGTTTTTT	CASSPTSGRAFSGELFF
TRBD1	TRBV5-1	.	TRBJ2-2	TGCGCCAGCAGCTGGGGGCAGGACAGGGTTCCCGGGGAGCTGTTTTTT	CASSWGQDRVPGELFF
.	TRBV27	.	TRBJ1-1	TGTGCCAGCAGTCCCCTTGGAACAGGTACGGGGACTGAAGCTTTCTTT	CASSPLGTGTGTEAFF
.	TRBV7-9	.	TRBJ1-2	TGTGCCAGCAGCTTAGCGCGTCAGGGCCAGGCTGGAGGCTACACCTTC	CASSLARQGQAGGYTF
.	TRBV7-3	.	TRBJ2-1	TGTGCCAGCAGCTTAGGGGGGCCCACTTACAATGAGCAGTTCTTC	CASSLGGPTYNEQFF
TRBD1	TRBV6-1	once	TRBJ2-3	TGTGCCAGCACCTTTAGGGACAGCGGTACAGATACGCAGTATTTT	CASTFRDSGTDTQYF
.	TRBV5-5	.	TRBJ1-1	TGTGCCAGCAGCGCGGAAGGCCCCGGAGCTTTCTTT	CASSAEGPGAFF
.	TRBV7-2	.	TRBJ2-7	TGTGCCAGCCGGGACACCCCAGATTACGAGCAGTACTTC	CASRDTPDYEQYF
.	TRBV28	.	TRBJ1-2	TGTGCCAGCAGTTTTTATGCGTTCAGACCTTCTGCGGGGGCCGGTGGCTACACCTTC	CASSFYAFRPSAGAGGYTF
.	TRBV20-1	.	TRBJ1-4	TGCAGTGCTACGGACGGGGCTAAACTGTTTTTT	CSATDGAKLFF
.	TRBV5-5	.	TRBJ2-3	TGTGCCAGCATCCTAAACAGGGTACCAGATACGCAGTATTTT	CASILNRVPDTQYF
TRBD2	TRBV5-7	.	TRBJ2-3	TGTGCCAGCAGCTACACACGAGCGGGATTAACAGATACGCAGTATTTT	CASSYTRAGLTDTQYF
TRBD1	TRBV11-2	.	TRBJ2-3	TGTGCCAGCAGCTTAGGGACGGGACAGAGCACAGATACGCAGTATTTT	CASSLGTGQSTDTQYF
.	TRBV5-1	few	TRBJ1-1	TGCGCCAGCAGCAAGGAAGCAGGAGACAACACTGAAGCTTTCTTT	CASSKEAGDNTEAFF
.	TRBV11-2	few	TRBJ2-7	TGTGCCAGCAGCTCCCAGGAAAACTACGAGCAGTACTTC	CASSSQENYEQYF
TRBD1	TRBV2	.	TRBJ1-4	TGTGCCAGCACCCTTGAGGACAGGGGGCGCGAAAAACTGTTTTTT	CASTLEDRGREKLFF
TRBD2	TRBV27	.	TRBJ2-1	TGTGCCAGCAGCTCAAAGCTAGCGGCTTCTTACAATGAGCAGTTCTTC	CASSSKLAASYNEQFF
TRBD1	TRBV7-8	.	TRBJ1-5	TGTGCCAGCAGCTTGGGACAGGGGGCGATCAGCAATCAGCCCCAGCATTTT	CASSLGQGAISNQPQHF
.	TRBV5-1	.	TRBJ1-1	TGCGCCAGCAGCTTGGGGGTAATGGATGGTGAAGCTTTCTTT	CASSLGVMDGEAFF
.	TRBV6-6	.	TRBJ2-1	TGTGCCAGCAGTTATGCTTTAAGTGAGCAGTTCTTC	CASSYALSEQFF
.	TRBV2	once	TRBJ2-5	TGTGCCAGTGGTGGGCCGGGGCAAGAGACCCAGTACTTC	CASGGPGQETQYF
TRBD1	TRBV2	.	TRBJ2-1	TGTGCCAGCAGTCAAGACAGGGCAACCTACAATGAGCAGTTCTTC	CASSQDRATYNEQFF
.	TRBV2	.	TRBJ2-4	TGTGCCAGCAGTTCCGAAGACCTTGCCAAAAACATTCAGTACTTC	CASSSEDLAKNIQYF
TRBD1	TRBV18	.	TRBJ2-5	TGTGCCAGCTCACCCCCCCGACAGGGGGCCCAAGAGACCCAGTACTTC	CASSPPRQGAQETQYF
.	TRBV28	.	TRBJ2-3	TGTGCCAGCAGTTTGTGGGTGAGTGGGGCTGACGGCACAGATACGCAGTATTTT	CASSLWVSGADGTDTQYF
TRBD2	TRBV4-2	.	TRBJ2-2	TGTGCCAGCGGGGGACTAGGGGATGGCACCGGGGAGCTGTTTTTT	CASGGLGDGTGELFF
.	TRBV28	once	TRBJ2-7	TGTGCCAGCAGTTTCCCCCCCGCGACGGGTCACGAGCAGTACTTC	CASSFPPATGHEQYF
.	TRBV7-7	.	TRBJ1-2	TGTGCCAGCAGCTTAGGGTCAGACCACACCTTC	CASSLGSDHTF
.	TRBV7-6	.	TRBJ2-2	TGTGCCAGCAGCTTTGTGGGGGGAACGAACACCGGGGAGCTGTTTTTT	CASSFVGGTNTGELFF
TRBD2	TRBV5-4	.	TRBJ2-3	TGTGCCAGCAGCCCGGGGACTAGCGGGACCACAGATACGCAGTATTTT	CASSPGTSGTTDTQYF
.	TRBV2	.	TRBJ2-1	TGTGCCAGCAGAGACGCCGGGACAAAATACAATGAGCAGTTCTTC	CASRDAGTKYNEQFF
.	TRBV2	.	TRBJ1-5	TGTGCCAGCAGTGAAACAGTCAGCAATCAGCCCCAGCATTTT	CASSETVSNQPQHF
.	TRBV28	.	TRBJ2-3	TGTGCCAGCAGTTTAGGGTCCTTGGATACGCAGTATTTT	CASSLGSLDTQYF
.	TRBV30	few	TRBJ1-2	TGTGCCTGGAGTGCACAGGGTGTGGGCTACACCTTC	CAWSAQGVGYTF
.	TRBV27	.	TRBJ1-5	TGTGCCAGCAGTTTATTTTTGGGGAGCAATCAGCCCCAGCATTTT	CASSLFLGSNQPQHF
TRBD2	TRBV9	.	TRBJ2-1	TGTGCCAGTGGCCGGGGGGTGTACAATGAGCAGTTCTTC	CASGRGVYNEQFF
.	TRBV6-6	.	TRBJ1-1	TGTGCCAGCCATTTCTTGGGCACTGAAGCTTTCTTT	CASHFLGTEAFF
.	TRBV19	once	TRBJ2-1	TGTGCCAGTAGTAAGAGTGCGGGTTACTACAATGAGCAGTTCTTC	CASSKSAGYYNEQFF
TRBD1	TRBV6-1	.	TRBJ1-1	TGTGCCAGCGGAGACAGGGGGGGCACTGAAGCTTTCTTT	CASGDRGGTEAFF
.	TRBV27	once	TRBJ1-2	TGTGCCAGCGGAAGGACGGTTAAATCGGGTGGCTACACCTTC	CASGRTVKSGGYTF
.	TRBV19	.	TRBJ1-2	TGTGCCAGTAGCCAAACGGTCTTTGAACATGGCTACACCTTC	CASSQTVFEHGYTF
.	TRBV7-9	.	TRBJ1-3	TGTGCCAGCAGCTTAACCAGAGACCTCTCTGGAAACACCATATATTTT	CASSLTRDLSGNTIYF
TRBD2	TRBV11-2	.	TRBJ2-5	TGTGCCAGCAGCTTAGAGGGAGGGGAGACCCAGTACTTC	CASSLEGGETQYF
TRBD1	TRBV5-1	.	TRBJ2-3	TGCGCCAGCAGCCGCATGACAGGGGAACACACAGATACGCAGTATTTT	CASSRMTGEHTDTQYF
.	TRBV5-4	.	TRBJ2-1	TGTGCCAGCCGACAGAACAATGAGCAGTTCTTC	CASRQNNEQFF
TRBD2	TRBV28	.	TRBJ2-1	TGTGCCAGCAGTTTATGGGGCGGTGCGGGAGAACTCAATGAGCAGTTCTTC	CASSLWGGAGELNEQFF
TRBD2	TRBV16	.	TRBJ2-1	TGTGCCAGCAGCCACACGGTAGCGGGGGTCTACAATGAGCAGTTCTTC	CASSHTVAGVYNEQFF
.	TRBV7-2	.	TRBJ2-7	TGTGCCAGCAGCTTAGCCGGGACGATCACATCCTACGAGCAGTACTTC	CASSLAGTITSYEQYF
.	TRBV10-3	.	TRBJ1-5	TGTGCCATCAGTAGAGAGGGCGGCAATCAGCCCCAGCATTTT	CAISREGGNQPQHF
TRBD2	TRBV7-2	.	TRBJ2-7	TGTGCCAGCAGCGTCGGACTAGCGGGATTGGACGAGCAGTACTTC	CASSVGLAGLDEQYF
.	TRBV6-5	.	TRBJ1-5	TGTGCCAGCAGGGAGACCGGACTAGGTCAGCCCCAGCATTTT	CASRETGLGQPQHF